This entry describes one T cell receptor (beta chain). The antigen is not known. The data stem from a study of T cell responses to AZD1222 COVID-19 vaccine. The length of the CDR3 is 16 residues. Unmatched junction bases numbered 8, after V lost 1 base and J lost 6 bases. Germline V CDR1 and CDR2: LNHNV, YYDKDF (reference sequence). The table came from immunoSEQ multiplex PCR; TCRdb's copy has only in-frame clones and leaves some out. The top ten clones hold approximately 3% of a sample with under 150,000 clones, 90% to 95% of them seen once. Study results and caveats: An increase in Spike-specific TCR breadth and depth was observed after two AZD1222 doses. In a largely white British group with more females than males, clonal diversity was possibly underestimated.

The sequence was obtained from an adult in good health. Specimen: peripheral blood, collected on day 0 of MenACWY control vaccination. This chain connects TRBV15 to TRBJ2-1; TRBD1 matches at 8 bases. This CDR3 reads CATSRAGQGSVNEQFF. The CDR3 bases are TGTGCCACCAGCAGAGCCGGACAGGGTTCCGTCAATGAGCAGTTCTTC.